Below, 26 T cell receptor beta chains from the same sample are listed, as sequenced in a study of graft-versus-host responses after intestinal transplantation (dated by TCRdb to the early 2020s). No antigen has been identified for these receptors. Receptor libraries were prepared by the immunoSEQ multiplex PCR assay. In TCRdb, the immuneACCESS table is reduced to in-frame sequences with V and J assigned. These tables do not hold every clone; where another copy was compared, an unresolved V gene accounts for under half, and the others remain unexplained. This sample has some 70,000 clones in its table, and roughly 84% of those were observed once. Jointly, the top ten make up around 8% of the sample. The intended sense of this specimen's time point label: cells obtained before transplantation from donor or recipient. The input for sequencing was unstimulated CD8+ T cells sorted from spleen or lymph node cells, taken before transplant. The receptors were gathered from a human donor who was the organ donor for an intestinal transplant.

The genes are TRBV19 and TRBJ1-2; 9 nucleotides line up with TRBD1. V lost 7 bases and J lost 8; bases outside the gene matches: 8. CDR1 and CDR2 (germline): LNHDA, SQIVND (reference sequence). The CDR3 extends over 13 amino acids. CDR3 in DNA: TGTGCCAGTACCCCAGGGACAGGGCGCGGCTACACCTTC. Amino acids: CASTPGTGRGYTF.

This clone showed up just once. This chain connects TRBV28 to TRBJ2-7; the D gene is possibly TRBD2 (7 bases). Trimming removed 6 bases at V and 3 bases at J, with 15 bases between. The CDR3 length is 14 residues. The germline CDR1 and CDR2 sequences are MDHEN and SYDVKM. The CDR3 DNA is TGTGCCAGCAGGGGGTACGGGGGGCACTACGAGCAGTACTTC. Its translation: CASRGYGGHYEQYF.

The rearrangement uses TRBV10-3 and TRBJ2-5; TRBD2 aligns across 10 bases. CDR1 and CDR2 from the germline V gene are ENHRY and SYGVKD. V gave up 3 bases and J gave up 1 base; unmatched junction bases: 5. The CDR3 has 16 residues. CDR3 region: CAISEGTSAIQETQYF. CDR3 sequence (DNA): TGTGCCATCAGTGAAGGGACTAGCGCAATCCAAGAGACCCAGTACTTC.

This chain uses TRBV9 with TRBJ2-2; TRBD2 matches at 9 bases. This CDR3 contains 20 residues. Trimming took 3 bases from V and 2 from J; bases not matched to a gene: 17. Germline V gene data show CDR1 as SGDLS and CDR2 as YYNGEE. CDR3 sequence (DNA): TGTGCCAGCAGCGCCTCCTCCCGAGGACTAGCGAATAATAACACCGGGGAGCTGTTTTTT. As protein: CASSASSRGLANNNTGELFF.

The CDR3 is CASSDRGFVDEQYF. The CDR3, as DNA: TGTGCCAGCAGTGATCGGGGCTTCGTGGACGAGCAGTACTTC. The chain employs TRBV2 and TRBJ2-7, with D tentatively TRBD1 or TRBD2 (5 bases each). Germline loops: CDR1 SNHLY, CDR2 FYNNEI. The CDR3 runs 14 residues. Trimming took off 3 bases at V and 5 bases at J, with 14 bases between the two ends. The full variable domain, completed using reference TRBV2 and TRBJ2-7, is EPEVTQTPSHQVTQMGQEVILRCVPISNHLYFYWYRQILGQKVEFLVSFYNNEISEKSEIFDDQFSVERPDGSNFTLKIRSTKLEDSAMYFCASSDRGFVDEQYFGPGTRLTVT.

This chain connects TRBV19 to TRBJ1-5; 10 bases align to TRBD1. The germline gives CDR1 LNHDA, CDR2 SQIVND (reference sequence). CDR3 length: 14 residues. V was clipped by 6 bases and J by 8 bases; unmatched bases: 7. The CDR3 DNA follows: TGTGCCAGTAGGCAGACAGGGGGCTTTGAGCCCCAGCATTTT. It is translated as CASRQTGGFEPQHF.

The J gene is TRBJ2-7, the V gene TRBV4-1, with TRBD2 matching 9 bases. Germline V gene sequence: CDR1 MGHRA, CDR2 YSYEKL. This CDR3 contains 15 residues. V was clipped by 0 bases and J by 4 bases; unmatched bases: 4. In nucleotides, the CDR3 is TGCGCCAGCAGCCAAGAGACTAGCGGACTTTACGAGCAGTACTTC. It yields the protein CASSQETSGLYEQYF.

The V call is TRBV4-2, the J call TRBJ1-1; 8 bases agree with TRBD1. The CDR3 extends over 14 amino acids. Germline CDR1 and CDR2: LGHNA and YNFKEQ. The V and J ends lost 4 bases and 5 bases, in that order; junction bases with no gene match: 6. CDR3 sequence reads: CASSPGTGWTEAFF. The DNA of the CDR3 is TGTGCCAGCAGCCCGGGGACAGGATGGACTGAAGCTTTCTTT.

V usage is TRBV6-1 and J usage is TRBJ2-3, with D perhaps matching TRBD1 (5 bases). This CDR3 comprises 12 residues. Trimming shortened V by 5 bases and J by 6 bases, and 9 bases separated the two germline ends. Germline CDR1 reads MNHNS; CDR2 reads SASEGT. The CDR3 loop reads CASSSGWDTQYF. DNA for the CDR3: TGTGCCAGCAGTTCAGGGTGGGATACGCAGTATTTT.

The DNA of the CDR3 is TGTGCCAGCCTGAGAGGGACGGGGAACACTGAAGCTTTCTTT. Its protein product is CASLRGTGNTEAFF. V gene TRBV28 combines with J gene TRBJ1-1; D perhaps matches TRBD1 (5 bases). Germline loops: CDR1 MDHEN, CDR2 SYDVKM. V was trimmed by 8 bases and J by 1 base, leaving 14 bases between them. The CDR3 loop spans 14 amino acids.

The rearrangement uses TRBV27 and TRBJ2-1; 7 nucleotides match TRBD2. The CDR3 sequence is 14 residues long. From germline, CDR1 is MNHEY and CDR2 SMNVEV (reference sequence). V lost 4 bases, J lost 7 bases, and 7 bases stayed unmatched. The CDR3 region is CASSSGGIMNEQFF. CDR3 bases: TGTGCCAGCAGTTCCGGGGGGATTATGAATGAGCAGTTCTTC.

This clone was seen once. V is TRBV7-2 and J is TRBJ2-5, with 9 bases that match TRBD2. Losses at the gene ends were 3 bases for V and 1 base for J; bases not matched to a gene: 9. Germline-derived CDR1 and CDR2 are SGHTA and FQGNSA. The CDR3 consists of 17 residues. CDR3 amino acids: CASSLTIAGGFQETQYF. The CDR3 bases are TGTGCCAGCAGCTTGACGATCGCGGGGGGGTTCCAAGAGACCCAGTACTTC.

CDR3 protein: CASSASGFQSSYNSPLHF. The CDR3 nucleotides are TGTGCCAGCAGTGCCTCAGGATTTCAGAGCTCCTATAATTCACCCCTCCACTTT. The chain combines TRBV6-1 with TRBJ1-6; D is unresolved. Per germline, CDR1 MNHNS and CDR2 SASEGT. This CDR3 has 18 amino acids. The germline V and J ends were trimmed by 4 bases and 0 bases, with 16 bases remaining between them.

The chain has TRBV30 and TRBJ2-7; D possibly matches TRBD1 or TRBD2 (5 bases each). The ends were cut back, 1 base at V and 2 bases at J, with 9 bases in the middle. Germline CDR1 and CDR2: GTSNPN and SVGIG (reference sequence). The CDR3 runs 13 residues. The CDR3: CAWSGDVTYEQYF. CDR3 DNA: TGTGCCTGGAGTGGGGACGTTACCTACGAGCAGTACTTC. Variable domain in full (rest from reference TRBV30 and TRBJ2-7): SQTIHQWPATLVQPVGSPLSLECTVEGTSNPNLYWYRQAAGRGLQLLFYSVGIGQISSEVPQNLSASRPQDRQFILSSKKLLLSDSGFYLCAWSGDVTYEQYFGPGTRLTVT.

The chain joins TRBV6-4 to TRBJ2-7; D remains unclear. Germline V CDR1 and CDR2: MRHNA, SNTAGT. V shed 4 bases and J shed 5 bases, with 9 bases lying between them. The CDR3 is 12 residues long. The CDR3 DNA reads TGTGCCAGCAGTGGAACCAAACACGAGCAGTACTTC. Amino acid sequence: CASSGTKHEQYF.

This clone was picked up a small number of times. This may be a read error, as it is one base from a much larger clone. This sequence joins TRBV4-3 and TRBJ2-2; the D is unclear. CDR3 length: 13 residues. Trimming shortened V by 2 bases and J by 1 base, and 2 bases separated the two germline ends. Germline V CDR1 and CDR2: LGHNA, YSLEER. In nucleotides, the CDR3 is TGCGCCAGCAGCCAAAAGAACACCGGGGAGCTGTTTTTT. This gives the protein CASSQKNTGELFF.

The chain has TRBV28 and TRBJ2-7; D is unclear. V lost 2 bases to trimming and J lost 3 bases, with 14 bases between them. The germline CDR1 and CDR2 sequences are MDHEN and SYDVKM. The CDR3 consists of 15 residues. DNA of the CDR3: TGTGCCAGCAGTTTAGCGGATGATTCCTTCTACGAGCAGTACTTC. This translates into CASSLADDSFYEQYF.

This clone has a single count. V usage is TRBV5-6 and J usage is TRBJ1-1; the D is unclear. Germline V gene data show CDR1 as SGHDT and CDR2 as YYEEEE. V gave up 1 base and J gave up 4 bases, with 11 bases separating them. The CDR3 is 14 amino acids. The CDR3 protein is CASSLTDLSTEAFF. CDR3 DNA sequence: TGTGCCAGCAGCTTGACAGATTTGAGCACTGAAGCTTTCTTT.

The chain has TRBV5-4 and TRBJ2-6; TRBD1 might be the D (6 bases). This CDR3 comprises 17 residues. CDR1 and CDR2 (germline): SGHNT, YYREEE (reference sequence). The V and J ends lost 6 bases and 0 bases respectively, with 16 bases between them. The chain's CDR3 is CASNLDSFVSGANVLTF. The CDR3 nucleotides read TGTGCCAGCAATTTGGACAGTTTTGTCTCTGGGGCCAACGTCCTGACTTTC.

With respect to this clone: One junction end does not reproduce the germline sequence, and a read error may be involved. This chain links TRBV11-2 with TRBJ1-4; D gene uncertain. CDR1 is SGHAT and CDR2 is FQNNGV in the germline V gene. The CDR3 has 15 amino acids. The CDR3 DNA reads as TGTGCCGGCAGCAGTGACCCATCCCCAGGTGAAAAACTGTTTTTT. It codes for CAGSSDPSPGEKLFF.

The chain recombines TRBV7-9 with TRBJ2-3; tentatively, D is TRBD2 (5 bases). V was clipped by 4 bases and J by 0 bases, with 14 bases between them. This CDR3 comprises 16 residues. CDR1 SEHNR and CDR2 FQNEAQ come from the germline V gene (reference sequence). This chain's CDR3 is CASSYMGGRSTDTQYF. The CDR3 DNA reads as TGTGCCAGCAGCTATATGGGCGGGCGAAGCACAGATACGCAGTATTTT.

This clone has only one observation. This chain links TRBV28 with TRBJ1-1; 9 bases agree with TRBD1. Germline V gene lookup returns CDR1 MDHEN and CDR2 SYDVKM. V gave up 3 bases and J gave up 5 bases; unmatched junction bases: 7. The CDR3 has 15 residues. CDR3 in amino acids: CASSFHGTGWTEAFF. The DNA for the CDR3 is TGTGCCAGCAGTTTCCACGGGACAGGGTGGACTGAAGCTTTCTTT. The variable domain in full, completed from reference TRBV28 and TRBJ1-1, reads DVKVTQSSRYLVKRTGEKVFLECVQDMDHENMFWYRQDPGLGLRLIYFSYDVKMKEKGDIPEGYSVSREKKERFSLILESASTNQTSMYLCASSFHGTGWTEAFFGQGTRLTVV.

CDR3 sequence reads: CASSPSGLQKTTNEKLFF. The CDR3 nucleotides are TGTGCCAGCAGCCCAAGTGGGCTTCAAAAGACAACTAATGAAAAACTGTTTTTT. The V call is TRBV4-2, the J call TRBJ1-4; D gene unclear. There are 18 residues in the CDR3. V lost 4 bases to trimming and J lost 0 bases, with 18 bases between them. The germline gives CDR1 LGHNA, CDR2 YNFKEQ.

On this clone itself: One end of the junction is discordant with germline, which a read error may explain. This chain connects TRBV6-6 to TRBJ1-3; D uncertain. CDR1 and CDR2 (germline): MNHNY, SVGAGI (reference sequence). The CDR3 loop spans 14 amino acids. The CDR3 nucleotides read TGTGCCAGCACTCACGAGGGTACTGGAAACATCATATATTTT. As protein: CASTHEGTGNIIYF.

The rearrangement links TRBV4-1 to TRBJ2-2; 11 bases are a match to TRBD1. Trimming at V came to 0 bases and at J to 6 bases, leaving 3 bases not matched to a gene. Germline V gives CDR1 MGHRA, CDR2 YSYEKL. The CDR3 is 16 amino acids. The CDR3 loop reads CASSQEGTGGAGELFF. The CDR3 coding sequence is TGCGCCAGCAGCCAAGAAGGGACAGGGGGGGCCGGGGAGCTGTTTTTT.

The gene calls are TRBV4-1 and TRBJ1-1; 11 nucleotides agree with TRBD1. The CDR3 sequence is 18 residues long. Unmatched junction bases numbered 16, after V lost 6 bases and J lost 4 bases. Germline assignment: CDR1 MGHRA and CDR2 YSYEKL. The CDR3 region has the DNA TGCGCCAGCAGTCCATTGCCGGGACAGGGGGGTTTTGGCACTGAAGCTTTCTTT. Protein product: CASSPLPGQGGFGTEAFF.